This T cell receptor beta chain was sequenced during a study of long-term antiretroviral therapy in people with HIV. Findings of the study overall: ART adherence, viral resistance and therapy changes went undocumented. In samples taken after ART, diversity increased but remained below transplant donor control levels. Pre-ART clonal expansions dominated every time point's repertoire.

At the survey level, the v3.0 immunoSEQ assay was run. Some clones are missing from TCRdb's copy, which holds only in-frame ones; the method was immunoSEQ multiplex PCR. The table records around 25,000 clones, more than 75% of them present only once. The ends were cut back, 0 bases at V and 0 bases at J, with 13 bases in the middle. Germline values: CDR1 SGHRS, CDR2 YFSETQ. This CDR3 has 17 amino acids. Clinicians in the United States treated all participants with HIV. Remarks on this clone: Antigen specificity is unknown.

The sequences come from unsorted PBMCs, collected 4.4 years after starting antiretroviral therapy. This TCR was sampled from a man aged 30 to 39 with HIV. V usage is TRBV5-1 and J usage is TRBJ2-1; D uncertain. This chain's CDR3 is CASSLDQSSLSYNEQFF. CDR3 nucleotides: TGCGCCAGCAGCTTGGACCAATCCAGTCTCTCCTACAATGAGCAGTTCTTC. The full variable domain, completed using reference TRBV5-1 and TRBJ2-1, is KAGVTQTPRYLIKTRGQQVTLSCSPISGHRSVSWYQQTPGQGLQFLFEYFSETQRNKGNFPGRFSGRQFSNSRSEMNVSTLELGDSALYLCASSLDQSSLSYNEQFFGPGTRLTVL.